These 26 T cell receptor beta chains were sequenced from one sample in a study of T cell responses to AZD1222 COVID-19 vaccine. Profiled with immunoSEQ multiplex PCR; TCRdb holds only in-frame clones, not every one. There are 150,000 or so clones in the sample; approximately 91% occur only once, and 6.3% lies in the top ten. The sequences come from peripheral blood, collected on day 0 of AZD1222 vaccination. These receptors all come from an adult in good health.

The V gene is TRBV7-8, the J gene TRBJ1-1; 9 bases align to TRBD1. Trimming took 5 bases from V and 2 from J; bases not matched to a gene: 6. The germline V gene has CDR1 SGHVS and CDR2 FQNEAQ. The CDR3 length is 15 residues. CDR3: CASSKTGGGNTEAFF. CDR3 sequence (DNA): TGTGCCAGCAGCAAAACAGGGGGCGGAAACACTGAAGCTTTCTTT.

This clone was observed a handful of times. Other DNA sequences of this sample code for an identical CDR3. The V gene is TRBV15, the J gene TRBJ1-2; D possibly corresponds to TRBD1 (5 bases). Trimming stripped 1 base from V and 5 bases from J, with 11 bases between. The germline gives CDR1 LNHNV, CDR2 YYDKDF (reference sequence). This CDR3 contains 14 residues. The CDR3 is CATSRGERGYGYTF. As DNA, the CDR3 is TGTGCCACCAGCAGAGGAGAGAGGGGATATGGCTACACCTTC.

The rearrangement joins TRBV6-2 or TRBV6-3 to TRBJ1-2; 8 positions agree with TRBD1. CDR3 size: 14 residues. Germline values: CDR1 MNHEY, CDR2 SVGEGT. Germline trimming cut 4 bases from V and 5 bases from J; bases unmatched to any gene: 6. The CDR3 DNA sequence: TGTGCCAGCAGTTCGCCCCAGGGGGCATATGGCTACACCTTC. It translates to CASSSPQGAYGYTF.

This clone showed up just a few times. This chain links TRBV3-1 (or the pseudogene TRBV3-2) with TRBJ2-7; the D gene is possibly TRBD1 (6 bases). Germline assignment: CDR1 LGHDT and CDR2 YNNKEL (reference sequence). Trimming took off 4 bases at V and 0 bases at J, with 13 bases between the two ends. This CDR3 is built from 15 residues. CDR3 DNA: TGTGCCAGCAGCCCAGGGGCTAGTGTCTCCTACGAGCAGTACTTC. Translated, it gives CASSPGASVSYEQYF.

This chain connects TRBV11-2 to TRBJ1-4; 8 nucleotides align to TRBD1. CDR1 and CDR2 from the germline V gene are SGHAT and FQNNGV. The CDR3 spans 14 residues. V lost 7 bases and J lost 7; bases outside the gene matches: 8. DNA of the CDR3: TGTGCCAGCACCCATGGACAGGGAAGTGAAAAACTGTTTTTT. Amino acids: CASTHGQGSEKLFF.

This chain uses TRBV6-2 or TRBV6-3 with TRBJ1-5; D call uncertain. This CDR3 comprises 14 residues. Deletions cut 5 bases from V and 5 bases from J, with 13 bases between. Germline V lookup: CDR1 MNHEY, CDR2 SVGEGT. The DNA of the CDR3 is TGTGCCAGCAGTAAAGAGGCAGTCGATCAGCCCCAGCATTTT. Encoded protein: CASSKEAVDQPQHF.

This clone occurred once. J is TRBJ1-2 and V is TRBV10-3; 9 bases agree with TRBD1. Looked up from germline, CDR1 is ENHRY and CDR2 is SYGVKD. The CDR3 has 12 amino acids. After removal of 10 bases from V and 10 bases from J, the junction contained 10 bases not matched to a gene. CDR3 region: CATRGTGGDYTF. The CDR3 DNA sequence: TGTGCCACCCGGGGAACAGGGGGCGACTACACCTTC.

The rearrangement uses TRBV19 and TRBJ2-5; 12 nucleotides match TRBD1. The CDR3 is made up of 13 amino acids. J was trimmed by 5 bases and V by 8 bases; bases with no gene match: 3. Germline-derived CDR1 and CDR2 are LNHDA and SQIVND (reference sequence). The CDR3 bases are TGTGCCAGTCGGGACAGGGGGCTGGAGACCCAGTACTTC. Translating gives CASRDRGLETQYF.

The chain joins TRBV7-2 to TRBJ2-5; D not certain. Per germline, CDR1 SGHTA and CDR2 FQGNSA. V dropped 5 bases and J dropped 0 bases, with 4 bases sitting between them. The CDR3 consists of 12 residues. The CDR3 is CASSTYQETQYF. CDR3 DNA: TGTGCCAGCAGCACCTACCAAGAGACCCAGTACTTC.

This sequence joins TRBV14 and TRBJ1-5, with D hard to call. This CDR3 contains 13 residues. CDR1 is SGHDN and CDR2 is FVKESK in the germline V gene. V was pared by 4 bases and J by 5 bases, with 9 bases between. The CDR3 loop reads CASSLNLDQPQHF. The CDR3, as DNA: TGTGCCAGCAGCCTAAACCTCGATCAGCCCCAGCATTTT.

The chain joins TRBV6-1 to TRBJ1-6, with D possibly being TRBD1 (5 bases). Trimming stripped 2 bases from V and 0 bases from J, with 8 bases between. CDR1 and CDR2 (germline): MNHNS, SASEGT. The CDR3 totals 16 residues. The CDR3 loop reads CASSERQSSYNSPLHF. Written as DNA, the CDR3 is TGTGCCAGCAGTGAAAGACAGAGCTCCTATAATTCACCCCTCCACTTT.

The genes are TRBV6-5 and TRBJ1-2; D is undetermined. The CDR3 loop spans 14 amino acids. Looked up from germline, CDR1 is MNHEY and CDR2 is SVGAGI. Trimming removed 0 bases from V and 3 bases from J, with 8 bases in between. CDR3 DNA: TGTGCCAGCAGTTACTCTTACCGTGACTATGGCTACACCTTC. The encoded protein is CASSYSYRDYGYTF.

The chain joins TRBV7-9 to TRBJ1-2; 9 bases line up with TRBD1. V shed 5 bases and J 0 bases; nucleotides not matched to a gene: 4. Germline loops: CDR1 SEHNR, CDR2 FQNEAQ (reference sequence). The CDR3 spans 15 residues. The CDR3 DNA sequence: TGTGCCAGCAGCGCGGGACAGGGAGCTAACTATGGCTACACCTTC. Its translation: CASSAGQGANYGYTF.

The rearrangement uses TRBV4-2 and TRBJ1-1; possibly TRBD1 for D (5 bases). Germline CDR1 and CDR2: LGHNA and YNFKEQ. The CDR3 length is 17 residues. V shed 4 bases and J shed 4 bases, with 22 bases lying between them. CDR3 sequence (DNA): TGTGCCAGCAGCCCGACAATAACGACCCTCGGGGGCACTGAAGCTTTCTTT. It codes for CASSPTITTLGGTEAFF.

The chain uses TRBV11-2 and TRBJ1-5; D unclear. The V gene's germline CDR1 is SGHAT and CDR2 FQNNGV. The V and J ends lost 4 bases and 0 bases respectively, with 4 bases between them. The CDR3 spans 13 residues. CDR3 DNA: TGTGCCAGCAGCTCTTATAGCAATCAGCCCCAGCATTTT. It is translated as CASSSYSNQPQHF.

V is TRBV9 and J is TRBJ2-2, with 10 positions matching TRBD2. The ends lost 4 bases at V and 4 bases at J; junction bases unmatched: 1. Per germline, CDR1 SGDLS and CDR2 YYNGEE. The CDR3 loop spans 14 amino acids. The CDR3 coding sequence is TGTGCCAGCAGCCTAGCGGGGGTCACCGGGGAGCTGTTTTTT. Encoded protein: CASSLAGVTGELFF.

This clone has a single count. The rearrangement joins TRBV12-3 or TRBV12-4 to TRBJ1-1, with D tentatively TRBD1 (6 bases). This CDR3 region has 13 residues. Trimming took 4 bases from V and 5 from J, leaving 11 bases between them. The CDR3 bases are TGTGCCAGCAGTTCGACAGGAATGACTGAAGCTTTCTTT. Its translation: CASSSTGMTEAFF.

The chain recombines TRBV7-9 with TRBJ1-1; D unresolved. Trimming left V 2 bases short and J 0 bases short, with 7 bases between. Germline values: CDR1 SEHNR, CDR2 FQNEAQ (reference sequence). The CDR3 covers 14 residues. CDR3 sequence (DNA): TGTGCCAGCAGCTTACTCCAGATGAACACTGAAGCTTTCTTT. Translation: CASSLLQMNTEAFF.

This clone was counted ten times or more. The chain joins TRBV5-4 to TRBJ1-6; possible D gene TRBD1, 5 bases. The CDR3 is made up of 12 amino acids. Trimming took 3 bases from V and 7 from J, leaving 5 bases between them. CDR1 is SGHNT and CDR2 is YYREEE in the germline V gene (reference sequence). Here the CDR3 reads CASSWDNSPLHF. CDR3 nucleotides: TGTGCCAGCAGCTGGGACAATTCACCCCTCCACTTT.

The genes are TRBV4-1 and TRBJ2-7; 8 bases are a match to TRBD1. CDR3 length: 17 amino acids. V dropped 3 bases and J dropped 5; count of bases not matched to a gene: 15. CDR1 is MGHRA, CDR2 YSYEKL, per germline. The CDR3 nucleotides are TGCGCCAGCAGCCACACGACAGGGGACGAAGACTTAAACGAGCAGTACTTC. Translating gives CASSHTTGDEDLNEQYF.

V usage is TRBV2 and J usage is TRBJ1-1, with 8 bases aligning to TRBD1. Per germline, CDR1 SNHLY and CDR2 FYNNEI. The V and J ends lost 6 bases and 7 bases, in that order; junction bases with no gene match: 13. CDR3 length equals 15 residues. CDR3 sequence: CASRQGRQGRNEAFF. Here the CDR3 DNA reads TGTGCCAGCAGACAAGGGAGACAGGGGAGGAATGAAGCTTTCTTT.

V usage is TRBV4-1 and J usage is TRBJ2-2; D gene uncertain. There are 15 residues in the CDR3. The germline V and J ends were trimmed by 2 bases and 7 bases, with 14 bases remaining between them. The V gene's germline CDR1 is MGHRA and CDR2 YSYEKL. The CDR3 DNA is TGCGCCAGCAGCCAAAATCCAGAAATCGGCGGGGAGCTGTTTTTT. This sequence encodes CASSQNPEIGGELFF.

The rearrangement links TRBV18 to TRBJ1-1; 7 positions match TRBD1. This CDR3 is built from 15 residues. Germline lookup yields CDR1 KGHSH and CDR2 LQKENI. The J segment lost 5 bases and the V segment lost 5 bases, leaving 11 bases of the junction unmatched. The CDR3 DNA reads TGTGCCAGCTCAGTCCGACAGGGCTCCCGGACTGAAGCTTTCTTT. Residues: CASSVRQGSRTEAFF.

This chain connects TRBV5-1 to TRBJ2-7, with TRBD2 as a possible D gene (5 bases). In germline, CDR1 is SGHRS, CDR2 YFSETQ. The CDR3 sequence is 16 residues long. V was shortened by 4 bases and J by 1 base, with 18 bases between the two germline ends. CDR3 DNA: TGCGCCAGCAGCCCGTCGGCGGAGGCGGTATCCTACGAGCAGTACTTC. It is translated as CASSPSAEAVSYEQYF.

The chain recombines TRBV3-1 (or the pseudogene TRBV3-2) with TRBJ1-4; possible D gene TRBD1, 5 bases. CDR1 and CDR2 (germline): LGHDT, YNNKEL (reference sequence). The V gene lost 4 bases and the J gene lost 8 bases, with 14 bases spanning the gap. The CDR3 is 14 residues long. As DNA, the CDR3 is TGTGCCAGCAGCCCGATATGGGGGGAAGAAAAACTGTTTTTT. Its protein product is CASSPIWGEEKLFF.

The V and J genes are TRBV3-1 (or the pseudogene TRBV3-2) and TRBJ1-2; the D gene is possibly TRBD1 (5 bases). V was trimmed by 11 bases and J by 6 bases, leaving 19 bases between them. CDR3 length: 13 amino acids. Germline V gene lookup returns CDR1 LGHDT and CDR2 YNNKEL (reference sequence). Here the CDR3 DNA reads TGTGCCGTGCGGGACTACGGGGGTAATGGCTACACCTTC. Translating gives CAVRDYGGNGYTF.